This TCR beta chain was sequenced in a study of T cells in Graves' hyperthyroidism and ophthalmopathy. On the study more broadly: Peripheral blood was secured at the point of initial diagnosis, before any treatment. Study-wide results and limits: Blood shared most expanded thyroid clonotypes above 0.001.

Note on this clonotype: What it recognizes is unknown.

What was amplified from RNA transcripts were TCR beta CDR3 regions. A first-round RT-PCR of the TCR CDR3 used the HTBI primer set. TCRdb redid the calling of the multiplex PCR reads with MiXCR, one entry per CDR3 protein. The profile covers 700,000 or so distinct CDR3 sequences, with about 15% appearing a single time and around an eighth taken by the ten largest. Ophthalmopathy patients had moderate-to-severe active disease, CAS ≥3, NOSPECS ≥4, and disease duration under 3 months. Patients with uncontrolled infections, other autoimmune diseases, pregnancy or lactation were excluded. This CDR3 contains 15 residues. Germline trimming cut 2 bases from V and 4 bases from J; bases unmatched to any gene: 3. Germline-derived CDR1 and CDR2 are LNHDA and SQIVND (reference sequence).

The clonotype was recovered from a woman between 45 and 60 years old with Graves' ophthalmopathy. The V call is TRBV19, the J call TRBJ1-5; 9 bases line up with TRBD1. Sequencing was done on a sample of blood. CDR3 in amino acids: CASSILGQGNQPQHF. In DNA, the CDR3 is TGTGCCAGTAGTATATTAGGACAGGGGAATCAGCCCCAGCATTTT. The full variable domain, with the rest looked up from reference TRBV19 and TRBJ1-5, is DGGITQSPKYLFRKEGQNVTLSCEQNLNHDAMYWYRQDPGQGLRLIYYSQIVNDFQKGDIAEGYSVSREKKESFPLTVTSAQKNPTAFYLCASSILGQGNQPQHFGDGTRLSIL.